This TCR beta chain was captured by sequencing in a study of T cell repertoires in cytomegalovirus infection. Study context: Matching HLA type and CMV infection were both indicated by public TCR beta signatures.

With regard to this clonotype: As yet, its antigen is unknown.

Per the germline V gene, CDR1 is MNHEY and CDR2 is SVGEGT. Trimming cost V 3 bases and J 0 bases, with 11 bases left between them. This CDR3 is 15 amino acids long. TCRdb independently ran MiXCR on the reads; one entry per CDR3 protein. Counted here are 700,000 to 950,000 distinct CDR3 sequences, 30% to 35% occurring once; the ten biggest clones make up 9.5% to 15%. This sample comprised cultured CD8+ T cells from PBMCs, obtained from culture after CMV antigen stimulation. This receptor was taken from a human donor in good health (CMV status not recorded). Some clones in this sample may be carry-over from other donors' samples. The V call is TRBV6-2 or TRBV6-3, the J call TRBJ1-1; D unclear. The CDR3 coding sequence is TGTGCCAGCAGTTATAAGTGGAGACTGAACACTGAAGCTTTCTTT. It specifies CASSYKWRLNTEAFF.